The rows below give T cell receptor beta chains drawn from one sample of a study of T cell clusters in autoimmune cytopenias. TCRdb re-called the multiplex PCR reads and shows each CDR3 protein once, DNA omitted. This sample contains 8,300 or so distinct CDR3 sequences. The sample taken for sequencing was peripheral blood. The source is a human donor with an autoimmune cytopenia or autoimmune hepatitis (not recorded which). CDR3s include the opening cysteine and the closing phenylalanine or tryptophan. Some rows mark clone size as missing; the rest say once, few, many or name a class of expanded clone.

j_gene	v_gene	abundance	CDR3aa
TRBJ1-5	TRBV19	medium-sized	CASSQPGRPQHF
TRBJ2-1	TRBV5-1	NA	CASSPLRADNEQFF
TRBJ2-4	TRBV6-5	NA	CASSYPGQILYF
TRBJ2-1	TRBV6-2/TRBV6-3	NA	CASSYGDSINEQFF
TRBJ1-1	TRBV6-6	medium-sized	CASSYLPYTEAFF
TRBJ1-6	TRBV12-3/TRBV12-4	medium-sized	CASGTGASPLHF
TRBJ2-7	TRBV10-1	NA	CASSVVNRGNDGEQYF
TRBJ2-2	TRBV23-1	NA	CASSQSAVVFPGELFF
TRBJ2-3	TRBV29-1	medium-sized	CSVVVFLTSGSFPDTQYF
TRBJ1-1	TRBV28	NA	CAFLRGPVGAFF
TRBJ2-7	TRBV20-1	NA	CSARDHEGRTYEQYF
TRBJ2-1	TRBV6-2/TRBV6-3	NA	CATSRGSYNEQFF
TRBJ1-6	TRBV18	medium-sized	CASSPPSKGSHNSPLHF
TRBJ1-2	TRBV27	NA	CASSLGQGVYGYTF
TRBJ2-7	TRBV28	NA	CASSSLSRGKYEQYF
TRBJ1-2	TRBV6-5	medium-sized	CASSTGQGPSIPYGYTF
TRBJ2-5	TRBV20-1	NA	CSAPPSGFGQETQYF
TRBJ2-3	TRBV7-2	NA	CASSQGTDTDTQYF